This T cell receptor (beta chain) was obtained from a study of blood T cell repertoires in COVID-19. Study as a whole: Nucleic acid was either cDNA or gDNA, and it came from T cells, B-cell-depleted T cells, or PBMCs.

This CDR3 comprises 15 residues. Germline loops: CDR1 SGHDN, CDR2 FVKESK. With 4 bases removed from V and 4 bases from J, the gap between germline ends came to 11 bases. Patients in Seattle were enrolled during active infection, then followed longitudinally. TCRdb keeps only in-frame clones here, not all; method: immunoSEQ multiplex PCR. The data show about 320,000 clones, with about 91% seen just once and 1.5% to 2% held by the top ten. The receptor was derived from a woman younger than 45 with COVID-19, enrolled during active disease. The chain is built from TRBV14 and TRBJ2-6; no definite D call. Sequencing was carried out using peripheral blood. The CDR3 region is CASSPFQAGANVLTF. DNA of the CDR3: TGTGCCAGCAGCCCCTTCCAAGCCGGGGCCAACGTCCTGACTTTC.